This T cell receptor (beta chain) was documented in a study of shared clonotypes between healthy human individuals. Overall study findings and caveats: As a rule, naive subsets had a larger estimated richness than memory subsets. Sampling was confined to blood; repertoires within tissues likely differ.

Concerning this clone itself: The antigen is not known.

Germline-derived CDR1 and CDR2 are SGHTA and FQGNSA. The CDR3 contains 14 residues. The V and J ends lost 6 bases and 8 bases respectively, with 16 bases between them. Using immunoSEQ multiplex PCR, the repertoire was profiled, and TCRdb retains in-frame clones only, with some absent. Of 1,500,000 or so clones in the sample, 97% to 99% are singletons; the top ten hold around 0.33%. The source of this sequence is a man under 40 in good health. The genes are TRBV7-2 and TRBJ1-4, with a weak D call TRBD1 (5 bases). The specimen was naive CD4+ T cells sorted from blood. The subset: CD45RA+ positively selected. In DNA, the CDR3 is TGTGCCAGCAGGGTTGGAGGGGCGAAAGAAAAACTGTTTTTT. This translates into CASRVGGAKEKLFF.